The 2 T cell receptor beta chains given below trace back to one sample, sequenced in a study of T cell changes during pregnancy in multiple sclerosis. Sequenced by immunoSEQ multiplex PCR; TCRdb stores in-frame clones only, minus some. The sample shows 50,000 to 65,000 clones, 85% to 95% of them seen only once. Sequenced here: peripheral blood, sampled in the first trimester of pregnancy. These receptors all come from a female donor with multiple sclerosis, enrolled in a pregnancy study.

The chain has TRBV6-5 and TRBJ2-7; TRBD1 agrees at 8 bases. The CDR3 is made up of 15 amino acids. V shed 3 bases and J 4 bases; nucleotides not matched to a gene: 8. Looked up from germline, CDR1 is MNHEY and CDR2 is SVGAGI. The CDR3 sequence: CASSYRGQGNYEQYF. In DNA, the CDR3 is TGTGCCAGCAGTTATCGAGGACAGGGTAATTACGAGCAGTACTTC.

The chain recombines TRBV6-6 with TRBJ2-6; D is undetermined. The V gene's germline CDR1 is MNHNY and CDR2 SVGAGI (reference sequence). V was clipped by 6 bases and J by 0 bases, with 12 bases between them. The CDR3 consists of 16 residues. As DNA, the CDR3 is TGTGCCAGCAGCCGCGGTCTTAACTCTGGGGCCAACGTCCTGACTTTC. Residues: CASSRGLNSGANVLTF.